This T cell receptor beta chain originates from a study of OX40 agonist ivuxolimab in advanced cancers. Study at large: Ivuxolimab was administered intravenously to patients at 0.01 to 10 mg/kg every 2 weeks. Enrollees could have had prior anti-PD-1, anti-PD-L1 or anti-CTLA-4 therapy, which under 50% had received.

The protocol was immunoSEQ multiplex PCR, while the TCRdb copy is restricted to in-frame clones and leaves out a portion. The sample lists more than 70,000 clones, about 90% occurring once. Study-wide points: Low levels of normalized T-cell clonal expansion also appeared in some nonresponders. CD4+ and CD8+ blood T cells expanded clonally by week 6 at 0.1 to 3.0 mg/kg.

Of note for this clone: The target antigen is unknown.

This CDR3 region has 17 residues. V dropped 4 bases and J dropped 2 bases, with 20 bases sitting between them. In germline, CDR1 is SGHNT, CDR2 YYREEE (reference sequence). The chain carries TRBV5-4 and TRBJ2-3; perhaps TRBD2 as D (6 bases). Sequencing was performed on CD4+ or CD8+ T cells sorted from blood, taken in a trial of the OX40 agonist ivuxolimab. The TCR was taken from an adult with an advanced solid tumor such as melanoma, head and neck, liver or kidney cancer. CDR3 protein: CASSKPLGDSITDTQYF. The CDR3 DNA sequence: TGTGCCAGCAGCAAGCCATTAGGGGACTCCATCACAGATACGCAGTATTTT.